This T cell receptor (beta chain) is from a study of T cells after yellow fever vaccination. Across the study: Fractions containing few cells were prepared with SMART-Seq v4 Ultra Low Input.

A note on this clonotype: Its specificity is unknown.

Regarding the study as a whole: Abundant bulk-population clonotypes could contaminate the FACS-sorted repertoires. Re-detected after boosting: most primary clones, 96% of CD4 and about 85% of CD8.

The CDR3 consists of 17 residues. Germline trimming cut 6 bases from V and 5 bases from J; bases unmatched to any gene: 16. 5'RACE template switching generated TCR cDNA, adding a universal primer site and UMIs. TCRdb re-analysed the 5' RACE reads in MiXCR, keeping a single row per CDR3 protein. The table has around 530,000 distinct CDR3 sequences, approximately 16% seen once; the top ten hold 17%. The origin of this receptor is a man aged 18 to 29 who received the YFV17D yellow fever vaccine. The sample in question was PBMCs, obtained roughly 5 days after the first yellow fever vaccination. The chain links TRBV12-3 or TRBV12-4 to TRBJ2-3; 8 nucleotides match TRBD2. The DNA for the CDR3 is TGTGCCAGCAGCAGGGGACGAAGTAGCGGGGTGGGAGATACGCAGTATTTT. Protein: CASSRGRSSGVGDTQYF.